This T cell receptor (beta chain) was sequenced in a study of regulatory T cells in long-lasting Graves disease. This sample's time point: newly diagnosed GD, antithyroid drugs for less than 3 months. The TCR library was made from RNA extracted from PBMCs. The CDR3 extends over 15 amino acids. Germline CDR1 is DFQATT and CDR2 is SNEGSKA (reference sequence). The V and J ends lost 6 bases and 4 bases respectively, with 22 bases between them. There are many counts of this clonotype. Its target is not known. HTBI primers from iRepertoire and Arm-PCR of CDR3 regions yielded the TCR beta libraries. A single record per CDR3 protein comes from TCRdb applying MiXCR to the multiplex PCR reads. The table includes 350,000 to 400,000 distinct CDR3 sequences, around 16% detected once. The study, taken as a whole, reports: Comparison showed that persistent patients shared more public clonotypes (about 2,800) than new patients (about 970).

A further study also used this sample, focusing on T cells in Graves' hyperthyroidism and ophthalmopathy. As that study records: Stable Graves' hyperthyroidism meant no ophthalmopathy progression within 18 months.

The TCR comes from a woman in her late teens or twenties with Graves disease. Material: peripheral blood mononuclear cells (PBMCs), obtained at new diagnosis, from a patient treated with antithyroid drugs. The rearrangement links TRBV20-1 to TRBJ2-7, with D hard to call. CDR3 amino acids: CSALPGRLEVYEQYF. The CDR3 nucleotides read TGCAGTGCGCTCCCCGGGCGGCTAGAGGTTTACGAGCAGTACTTC.